This TCR beta chain was retrieved from a study of blood T cell repertoires in COVID-19. The wider study: Spain, Italy and the United States supplied samples that represented acute and convalescent COVID-19.

Germline lookup yields CDR1 SEHNR and CDR2 FQNEAQ (reference sequence). The ends were cut back, 3 bases at V and 2 bases at J, with 11 bases in the middle. This CDR3 comprises 14 residues. In the authors' methods: Quantification of nucleated cells was approximated via reference gene primer amplification. Clones were read by immunoSEQ multiplex PCR, and TCRdb kept only the in-frame ones, dropping some. V and J calls and clone size follow that table, whereas D and trimming were derived from the DNA. The sample yields hundreds of thousands of clones, approximately 90% seen once. The source is a woman aged 18-29 years who had recovered from COVID-19. The V and J genes are TRBV7-9 and TRBJ2-7, with TRBD1 as a possible D gene (6 bases). What was sequenced was peripheral blood. The CDR3 loop is CASSFGDKTYEQYF. The CDR3 coding sequence is TGTGCCAGCAGCTTTGGGGACAAGACCTACGAGCAGTACTTC.